The 29 T cell receptor beta chains below all came from one sample that was sequenced in a study of blood T cell repertoires in COVID-19. Assay used: immunoSEQ multiplex PCR; TCRdb lists only in-frame clones, some missing. This sample has about 400,000 clones, with 88% found just once. The sequenced material came from PBMCs or T cells enriched from blood (not recorded which). All receptors derive from a woman aged 40 to 50 with acute COVID-19.

The chain uses TRBV4-1 and TRBJ1-2, with 7 bases that match TRBD1. Per germline, CDR1 MGHRA and CDR2 YSYEKL. This CDR3 has 15 residues. V shed 2 bases, J shed 2 bases, and the junction held 5 bases outside the gene matches. The CDR3 DNA is TGCGCCAGCAGCCAACCCCGGGACAGAAACTATGGCTACACCTTC. Residues: CASSQPRDRNYGYTF.

This clone was found once. The CDR3 loop is CASSLGLAVSTDTQYF. The CDR3 nucleotides read TGTGCCAGCAGCTTAGGACTAGCAGTAAGCACAGATACGCAGTATTTT. The chain carries TRBV7-2 and TRBJ2-3, with 7 nucleotides matching TRBD2. Germline CDR1 SGHTA, CDR2 FQGNSA. The CDR3 spans 16 residues. Trimming cost V 1 base and J 0 bases; bases outside gene matches: 4.

The chain combines TRBV27 with TRBJ2-7; D remains unclear. Trimming left V 3 bases short and J 0 bases short, with 9 bases between. The V gene's germline CDR1 is MNHEY and CDR2 SMNVEV (reference sequence). The CDR3 runs 14 residues. The CDR3 DNA sequence: TGTGCCAGCAGTTTTGGTCGGAGCTCCTACGAGCAGTACTTC. Protein product: CASSFGRSSYEQYF.

V usage is TRBV19 and J usage is TRBJ2-7, with D tentatively TRBD1 (6 bases). The V gene lost 4 bases and the J gene lost 6 bases, with 16 bases spanning the gap. The germline gives CDR1 LNHDA, CDR2 SQIVND (reference sequence). The CDR3 is made up of 14 amino acids. CDR3 residues: CASSRTPEGGEQYF. The CDR3 nucleotides read TGTGCCAGTAGTAGGACGCCCGAAGGGGGCGAGCAGTACTTC.

This chain joins TRBV10-2 and TRBJ2-1; 9 bases align to TRBD2. Germline-derived CDR1 and CDR2 are WSHSY and SAAADI. Trimming took 6 bases from V and 7 from J; bases not matched to a gene: 13. The CDR3 totals 16 residues. DNA for the CDR3: TGCGCCAGCAGCCCCGCGGGGCGGGGGGGCCGGAATGAGCAGTTCTTC. Protein sequence: CASSPAGRGGRNEQFF.

This rearrangement joins TRBV11-2 to TRBJ2-1; 11 bases match TRBD2. Germline-derived CDR1 and CDR2 are SGHAT and FQNNGV. The CDR3 sequence is 15 residues long. Trimming took 11 bases from V and 4 from J; bases not matched to a gene: 10. This chain's CDR3 is CAGGRTSGRYNEQFF. Written as DNA, the CDR3 is TGTGCCGGCGGTAGAACTAGCGGGAGATACAATGAGCAGTTCTTC.

The chain carries TRBV5-4 and TRBJ2-3; 9 positions match TRBD2. CDR1 is SGHNT, CDR2 YYREEE, per germline (reference sequence). Trimming removed 5 bases from V and 2 bases from J; junction bases left unmatched: 6. This CDR3 contains 15 residues. In nucleotides, the CDR3 is TGTGCCAGCAGAGGTCTAGCGGGGTCCACAGATACGCAGTATTTT. It specifies CASRGLAGSTDTQYF.

The chain recombines TRBV11-2 with TRBJ1-1; possible D gene TRBD1, 5 bases. Per the germline V gene, CDR1 is SGHAT and CDR2 is FQNNGV. This CDR3 spans 13 amino acids. Trimming took off 3 bases at V and 4 bases at J, with 9 bases between the two ends. As DNA, the CDR3 is TGTGCCAGCAGCTTTTCAGGGTTCACTGAAGCTTTCTTT. Amino acid sequence: CASSFSGFTEAFF.

This chain joins TRBV19 and TRBJ1-5; possible D gene TRBD1, 5 bases. V was clipped by 10 bases and J by 4 bases, with 17 bases between them. The CDR3 contains 14 residues. Germline V gene sequence: CDR1 LNHDA, CDR2 SQIVND (reference sequence). The CDR3 nucleotides are TGTGCCACTAGAGATTGGGGCTCAAATCAGCCCCAGCATTTT. Amino acid sequence: CATRDWGSNQPQHF.

This chain connects TRBV13 to TRBJ1-5; the match to TRBD1 covers 7 bases. J was trimmed by 9 bases and V by 5 bases; bases with no gene match: 7. The germline V gene encodes CDR1 PRHDT and CDR2 FYEKMQ (reference sequence). The CDR3 loop spans 13 amino acids. This chain's CDR3 is CASSLQDRRPQHF. For the CDR3, the DNA is TGTGCCAGCAGCCTACAGGACAGGAGGCCCCAGCATTTT.

The V and J genes are TRBV7-8 and TRBJ1-5, with D perhaps matching TRBD1 (6 bases). There are 15 residues in the CDR3. The V gene lost 5 bases and the J gene lost 0 bases, with 11 bases spanning the gap. Germline V gives CDR1 SGHVS, CDR2 FQNEAQ. CDR3 residues: CASSPIGGSNQPQHF. The CDR3 DNA reads as TGTGCCAGCAGCCCTATAGGGGGTAGCAATCAGCCCCAGCATTTT.

The chain has TRBV2 and TRBJ1-4; D may be TRBD1 (5 bases). CDR3 size: 15 residues. The V end lost 3 bases, the J end lost 3 bases, and 11 bases lay between the germline ends. Germline CDR1 and CDR2: SNHLY and FYNNEI. The CDR3, as DNA: TGTGCCAGCAGTGAGGGGGGGAAGGCTAATGAAAAACTGTTTTTT. Amino acid sequence: CASSEGGKANEKLFF.

The chain has TRBV5-1 and TRBJ2-7; D may be TRBD2 (5 bases). Trimming took 3 bases from V and 1 from J, leaving 11 bases between them. Germline V gene data show CDR1 as SGHRS and CDR2 as YFSETQ. CDR3 length: 14 residues. This CDR3 reads CASSSREGSYEQYF. The CDR3 bases are TGCGCCAGCAGCTCTCGCGAGGGTTCCTACGAGCAGTACTTC.

The V gene is TRBV3-1 (or the pseudogene TRBV3-2), the J gene TRBJ2-2; TRBD1 matches at 8 bases. Germline-derived CDR1 and CDR2 are LGHDT and YNNKEL (reference sequence). This CDR3 comprises 17 residues. Trimming removed 2 bases from V and 5 bases from J; junction bases left unmatched: 10. The CDR3 DNA sequence: TGTGCCAGCAGCCAAAAGACAGGACAGGGTGGTACCGGGGAGCTGTTTTTT. Its translation is CASSQKTGQGGTGELFF.

Of note for this clone: Other nucleotide sequences from this sample produce the same CDR3. As DNA, the CDR3 is TGTGCCAGCAGTTTTGGCCAGAACACTGAAGCTTTCTTT. This codes for CASSFGQNTEAFF. The chain is built from TRBV12-3 or TRBV12-4 and TRBJ1-1; no firm D call. The CDR3 totals 13 residues. Trimming left V 3 bases short and J 1 base short, with 6 bases between.

This clone was seen only a few times. V and J are TRBV2 and TRBJ2-5; 11 positions agree with TRBD2. The CDR3 consists of 15 residues. Germline V gene sequence: CDR1 SNHLY, CDR2 FYNNEI. The J segment lost 2 bases and the V segment lost 4 bases, leaving 3 bases of the junction unmatched. The CDR3, as DNA: TGTGCCAGCAGTGGGGGACTAGCGGCACAAGAGACCCAGTACTTC. Encoded protein: CASSGGLAAQETQYF.

This sequence joins TRBV30 and TRBJ2-3; D perhaps matches TRBD2 (6 bases). V gave up 2 bases and J gave up 8 bases, with 20 bases separating them. Germline assignment: CDR1 GTSNPN and CDR2 SVGIG (reference sequence). This CDR3 is built from 15 residues. DNA for the CDR3: TGTGCCTGGAGTCGTGCGGGACTCACCCTAGGTACGCAGTATTTT. Residues: CAWSRAGLTLGTQYF.

V and J are TRBV5-4 and TRBJ1-2, with TRBD1 matching 8 bases. The CDR3 contains 14 residues. V shed 3 bases, J shed 4 bases, and the junction held 5 bases outside the gene matches. Germline V gives CDR1 SGHNT, CDR2 YYREEE (reference sequence). The CDR3 loop is CASSSLGTGYGYTF. CDR3 sequence (DNA): TGTGCCAGCAGCTCGCTAGGGACAGGCTATGGCTACACCTTC.

The J gene is TRBJ2-7, the V gene TRBV11-2; the D gene is possibly TRBD1 (6 bases). The CDR3 totals 16 residues. V was shortened by 1 base and J by 5 bases, with 18 bases between the two germline ends. CDR1 SGHAT and CDR2 FQNNGV come from the germline V gene. The CDR3 region has the DNA TGTGCCAGCAGCTTAGGAAGGGGCCAGGGGATCCACGAGCAGTACTTC. It yields the protein CASSLGRGQGIHEQYF.

This CDR3 reads CASSLTRTQETQYF. In DNA form, the CDR3 reads TGTGCCAGCAGTCTGACACGAACCCAAGAGACCCAGTACTTC. The chain links TRBV6-5 to TRBJ2-5; D is undetermined. This CDR3 has 14 amino acids. V was pared by 5 bases and J by 1 base, with 11 bases between. The germline CDR1 and CDR2 sequences are MNHEY and SVGAGI.

CDR3 nucleotide sequence: TGTGCCAGCAGTGTACGGGGGGACAGGGAGACCCAGTACTTC. Translating it yields CASSVRGDRETQYF. V usage is TRBV2 and J usage is TRBJ2-5; perhaps TRBD1 as D (8 bases). V lost 4 bases, J lost 5 bases, and 14 bases lay in between. Germline V gene sequence: CDR1 SNHLY, CDR2 FYNNEI. The CDR3 length is 14 residues.

This clone has just one count. The chain carries TRBV30 and TRBJ1-2, with D unresolved. V shed 4 bases and J shed 0 bases, with 6 bases lying between them. The germline V gene has CDR1 GTSNPN and CDR2 SVGIG (reference sequence). This CDR3 has 12 amino acids. DNA for the CDR3: TGTGCCTGGACGGTTACTAACTATGGCTACACCTTC. Protein product: CAWTVTNYGYTF.

This sequence joins TRBV7-2 and TRBJ2-5; D might be TRBD2 (7 bases). CDR3 length: 15 amino acids. Trimming cost V 2 bases and J 5 bases, with 15 bases left between them. Germline V gene data show CDR1 as SGHTA and CDR2 as FQGNSA. The CDR3 loop is CASSLTPGGRETQYF. The CDR3 DNA reads TGTGCCAGCAGCTTAACCCCGGGGGGCAGGGAGACCCAGTACTTC.

The chain recombines TRBV5-4 with TRBJ1-6, with D possibly being TRBD1 (6 bases). The V gene lost 3 bases and the J gene lost 8 bases, with 21 bases spanning the gap. This CDR3 is built from 17 residues. Germline CDR1 is SGHNT and CDR2 is YYREEE (reference sequence). CDR3 in amino acids: CASSWGPGPGRDSPLHF. CDR3 nucleotides: TGTGCCAGCAGCTGGGGGCCGGGACCCGGGCGAGATTCACCCCTCCACTTT.

The chain links TRBV24-1 to TRBJ2-7; the D gene is possibly TRBD1 (6 bases). V dropped 9 bases and J dropped 1 base, with 9 bases sitting between them. The CDR3 spans 12 residues. Germline V gene data show CDR1 as KGHDR and CDR2 as SFDVKD. CDR3 sequence (DNA): TGTGCCACCCATGACAGGTCCTACGAGCAGTACTTC. As protein: CATHDRSYEQYF.

The rearrangement uses TRBV5-1 and TRBJ1-5; D ambiguous. CDR1 and CDR2 from the germline V gene are SGHRS and YFSETQ. With 0 bases removed from V and 0 bases from J, the gap between germline ends came to 7 bases. The CDR3 spans 15 residues. The CDR3 sequence: CASSLDDSSNQPQHF. The DNA for the CDR3 is TGCGCCAGCAGCTTGGACGACTCTAGCAATCAGCCCCAGCATTTT.

The CDR3 DNA follows: TGCGCCAGCAGCTTGTTGGGGGGGGCCAACACAGATACGCAGTATTTT. It is translated as CASSLLGGANTDTQYF. V is TRBV5-1 and J is TRBJ2-3, with a possible D match to TRBD2 (7 bases). The CDR3 sequence is 16 residues long. CDR1 is SGHRS and CDR2 is YFSETQ in the germline V gene. Trimming stripped 1 base from V and 2 bases from J, with 14 bases between.

This chain links TRBV3-1 (or the pseudogene TRBV3-2) with TRBJ2-7; maybe TRBD1 (5 bases). V lost 8 bases, J lost 13 bases, and 21 bases lay in between. This CDR3 comprises 12 residues. Germline V gene data show CDR1 as LGHDT and CDR2 as YNNKEL (reference sequence). The CDR3 protein is CASSSRPGRPYF. The CDR3 coding sequence is TGTGCCAGCTCCTCCCGGCCAGGGCGACCATACTTC.

The chain employs TRBV2 and TRBJ1-1; D remains unclear. Looked up from germline, CDR1 is SNHLY and CDR2 is FYNNEI. This CDR3 is 13 amino acids long. Trimming pared 4 bases from V and 0 bases from J, leaving 6 bases between. The CDR3 DNA is TGTGCCAGCAGTGTAGAGATGAACACTGAAGCTTTCTTT. Translation gives CASSVEMNTEAFF.